The present entry profiles one TCR delta chain with its context. The antigen is unknown. The CDR3 contains 17 residues. Germline lookup yields CDR1 GEAIGNYY and CDR2 EKD. V dropped 0 bases and J dropped 1; count of bases not matched to a gene: 9. The sample belongs to a study of Vδ1+ human thymocytes. General study results and limits: Unexpected Vdelta2 sequences could cause misinterpretation of bulk repertoire data. Many TRG clonotypes were shared between donors; TRD repertoires were essentially private. Thymic TRG and TRD repertoires appeared highly polyclonal.

Extracted RNA was reverse transcribed into cDNA. The CDR3 regions were amplified by multiplex PCR from V-gene primers to a constant-region primer. TCRdb reanalysed the multiplex PCR reads with CATT. This table has some 54,000 delta-chain clones, approximately 15% appearing once. After alphabeta T cell depletion, CD3+ Vdelta1+ Vdelta2- thymocytes were sorted. Sorted Vdelta1+ thymocytes were about 96% to 99.6% pure. Sequencing was done on a sample of Vdelta1+ gamma-delta thymocytes from the thymus. Documented subset: FACS-sorted CD3+ TCRalphabeta- TCRVdelta1+ TCRVdelta2- thymocytes. This chain connects TRDV2 to TRDJ1, with 8 bases identical to TRDD3. This clonotype originated in a boy under two years old who had congenital heart surgery. CDR3 nucleotides: TGTGCCTGTGACACCGGGTGGTGGGGGATGCTCACCGATAAACTCATCTTT. It specifies CACDTGWWGMLTDKLIF.